The rows below give T cell receptor beta chains drawn from one sample of a study of blood T cell repertoires in COVID-19. Assay: immunoSEQ multiplex PCR; the TCRdb copy retains only in-frame clones and omits some. The sample holds about 140,000 clones, around 81% seen once. The material sequenced was peripheral blood. The receptors come from a human donor in a cohort sampled during active COVID-19. Each CDR3 is given with its conserved first and last residue. Each record gives: D gene, V gene, J gene, clone size, CDR3 DNA, CDR3 protein. The D gene is left open where the match is weak. Clone size is not always given. Where it is, it says once, few, many or a class for expanded clones.

-	TRBV5-8	TRBJ2-7	few	TGTGCCAGCAGCTTGGGCAGTCGCTACGAGCAGTACTTC	CASSLGSRYEQYF
TRBD2	TRBV10-1	TRBJ2-3	-	TGCGCCAGCAGTGAGTCGTGGGAGCGGGGGCAGTATTTT	CASSESWERGQYF
TRBD1	TRBV28	TRBJ1-2	-	TGTGCCAGCAGGCTGCAGGGACAGGGGGCGCGAGGCTACACCTTC	CASRLQGQGARGYTF
-	TRBV25-1	TRBJ1-3	-	TGTGCCAGCAGTGAGGTTTCAACAGGCGATGGAAACACCATATATTTT	CASSEVSTGDGNTIYF
TRBD1	TRBV5-4	TRBJ1-4	-	TGTGCCAGCAGCCCGTGGACAGGGTCTAATGAAAAACTGTTTTTT	CASSPWTGSNEKLFF
TRBD1	TRBV19	TRBJ2-3	-	TGTGCCAGTCGGACAGGGAGCAGTACGCAGTATTTT	CASRTGSSTQYF
-	TRBV9	TRBJ1-1	once	TGTGCCAGCAGCGTAGGTATTAGACAGACGAACACTGAAGCTTTCTTT	CASSVGIRQTNTEAFF
-	TRBV14	TRBJ1-2	-	TGTGCCAGCAGCCAAGATACGACTATCTATGGCTACACCTTC	CASSQDTTIYGYTF
-	TRBV18	TRBJ1-1	-	TGTGCCAGCTCACACTCGGACACGCGGAACACTGAAGCTTTCTTT	CASSHSDTRNTEAFF
-	TRBV5-6	TRBJ1-1	once	TGTGCCAGCAGCAATTGGGGGGGCCCCGTGAACACTGAAGCTTTCTTT	CASSNWGGPVNTEAFF
-	TRBV29-1	TRBJ1-1	-	TGCAGCGCCAACTCCAGGGTGTCAGAAGCTTTCTTT	CSANSRVSEAFF
TRBD1	TRBV6-5	TRBJ1-2	-	TGTGCCAGCAGTTACCGCCCCGGACAGGGGCCCTATGGCTACACCTTC	CASSYRPGQGPYGYTF
-	TRBV18	TRBJ1-4	once	TGTGCCAGCTCACCTCAAGCGATTAGGGACACAACTAATGAAAAACTGTTTTTT	CASSPQAIRDTTNEKLFF
-	TRBV5-1	TRBJ2-6	-	TGCGCCAGCAGCCCTCAGGCGGGGGCCAACGTCCTGACTTTC	CASSPQAGANVLTF
-	TRBV6-5	TRBJ1-1	few	TGTGCCAGCACTAATAAATTGAACACTGAAGCTTTCTTT	CASTNKLNTEAFF
-	TRBV13	TRBJ1-1	few	TGTGCCAGCAGCTCGGTCAAAATTTCGATGAACACTGAAGCTTTCTTT	CASSSVKISMNTEAFF
TRBD1	TRBV29-1	TRBJ2-1	-	TGCAGCGTTGGTACCGGGACAGCACTTAATGAGCAGTTCTTC	CSVGTGTALNEQFF
TRBD1	TRBV19	TRBJ1-5	-	TGTGCCAGTAGTATCCGGGACAGGTCGAATCAGCCCCAGCATTTT	CASSIRDRSNQPQHF
TRBD1	TRBV19	TRBJ2-2	large	TGTGCCAGTACCGACAGGGGGCGTATCGGGGAGCTGTTTTTT	CASTDRGRIGELFF
TRBD1	TRBV7-6	TRBJ1-6	once	TGTGCCAGCAGCTTAGTAACAGGGGGCAACAATTCACCCCTCCACTTT	CASSLVTGGNNSPLHF
-	TRBV6-5	TRBJ2-3	-	TGTGCCAGCACCCTGCGGGATACGCAGTATTTT	CASTLRDTQYF
-	TRBV5-1	TRBJ1-1	-	TGCGCCAGCAATCGGGGGGTCGGCTCGAACACTGAAGCTTTCTTT	CASNRGVGSNTEAFF
TRBD1	TRBV7-9	TRBJ2-2	-	TGTGCCAGCAGCGCTGACAGGGCCACCGGGGAGCTGTTTTTT	CASSADRATGELFF
TRBD1	TRBV4-1	TRBJ1-1	once	TGCGCCAGCAGCCCTACGACCCGGGACAGGGGGAGGAACACTGAAGCTTTCTTT	CASSPTTRDRGRNTEAFF
TRBD2	TRBV29-1	TRBJ2-7	-	TGCAGCGCCGGGACTAGGGGGAAATACGAGCAGTACTTC	CSAGTRGKYEQYF
-	TRBV6-5	TRBJ1-1	-	TGTGCCAGCAGTTTGAACCGGGACTTGAACACTGAAGCTTTCTTT	CASSLNRDLNTEAFF
-	TRBV5-8	TRBJ1-5	few	TGTGCCAGCAGCTTTGACATATATAGCAATCAGCCCCAGCATTTT	CASSFDIYSNQPQHF
-	TRBV5-1	TRBJ2-1	few	TGCGCCAGCAGAAATCAAGGCGGGGCTTACAATGAGCAGTTCTTC	CASRNQGGAYNEQFF
-	TRBV5-1	TRBJ2-5	-	TGCGCCAGCAGCTTGGGCGGAATTCACCAAGAGACCCAGTACTTC	CASSLGGIHQETQYF